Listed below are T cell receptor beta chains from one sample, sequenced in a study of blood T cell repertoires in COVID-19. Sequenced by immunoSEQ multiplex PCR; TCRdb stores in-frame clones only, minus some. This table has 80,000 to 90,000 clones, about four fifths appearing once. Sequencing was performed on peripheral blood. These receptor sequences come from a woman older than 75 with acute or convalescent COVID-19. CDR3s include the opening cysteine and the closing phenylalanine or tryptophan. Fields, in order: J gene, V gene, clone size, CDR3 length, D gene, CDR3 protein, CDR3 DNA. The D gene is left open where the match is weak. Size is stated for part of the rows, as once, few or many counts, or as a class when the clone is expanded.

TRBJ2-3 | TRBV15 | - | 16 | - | CATGSRGIASTDTQYF | TGTGCCACCGGATCGAGGGGGATCGCTAGCACAGATACGCAGTATTTT
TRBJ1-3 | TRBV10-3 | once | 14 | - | CAISERSSGNTIYF | TGTGCCATCAGTGAGAGGAGCTCTGGAAACACCATATATTTT
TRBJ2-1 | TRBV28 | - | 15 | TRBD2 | CASTKGLAGGSEQFF | TGTGCCAGCACCAAGGGACTAGCGGGAGGTTCTGAGCAGTTCTTC
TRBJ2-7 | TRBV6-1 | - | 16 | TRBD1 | CASSEHSGTASYEQYF | TGTGCCAGCAGTGAACATTCGGGGACAGCCTCCTACGAGCAGTACTTC
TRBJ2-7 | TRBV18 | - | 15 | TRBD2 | CASSPGLAGEGEQYF | TGTGCCAGCTCACCGGGACTAGCGGGAGAAGGCGAGCAGTACTTC
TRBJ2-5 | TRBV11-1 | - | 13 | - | CASSPGERETQYF | TGTGCCAGCAGCCCGGGAGAAAGGGAGACCCAGTACTTC
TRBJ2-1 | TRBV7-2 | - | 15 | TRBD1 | CASSLQQGANNEQFF | TGTGCCAGCAGCCTTCAACAGGGGGCAAATAATGAGCAGTTCTTC
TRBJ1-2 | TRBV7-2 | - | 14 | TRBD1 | CASSEDRGPYGYTF | TGTGCCAGCAGCGAAGACAGGGGGCCCTATGGCTACACCTTC
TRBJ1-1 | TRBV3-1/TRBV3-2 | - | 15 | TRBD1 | CASSPRQGVDTEAFF | TGTGCCAGCAGTCCCCGACAGGGGGTGGATACTGAAGCTTTCTTT
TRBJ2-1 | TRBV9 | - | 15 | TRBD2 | CASSPLAGSYNEQFF | TGTGCCAGCAGCCCCTTAGCGGGCTCCTACAATGAGCAGTTCTTC
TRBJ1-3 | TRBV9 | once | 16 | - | CASSVKELISGNTIYF | TGTGCCAGCAGCGTAAAGGAGTTGATCTCTGGAAACACCATATATTTT
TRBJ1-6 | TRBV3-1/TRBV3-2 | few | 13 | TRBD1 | CASAGQLNSPLHF | TGTGCCAGCGCGGGACAGCTGAATTCACCCCTCCACTTT
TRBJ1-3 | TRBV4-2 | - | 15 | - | CASSQETTLGNTIYF | TGTGCCAGCAGCCAAGAGACGACTCTTGGAAACACCATATATTTT
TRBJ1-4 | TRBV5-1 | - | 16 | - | CASSLFEQATNEKLFF | TGCGCCAGCAGCTTGTTCGAGCAGGCAACTAATGAAAAACTGTTTTTT
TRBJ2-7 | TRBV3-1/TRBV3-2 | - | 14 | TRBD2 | CASSWLAGGKQQYF | TGTGCCAGCAGTTGGCTAGCGGGAGGAAAACAGCAGTACTTC
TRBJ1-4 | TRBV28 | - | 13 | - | CASSLGGNEKLFF | TGTGCCAGCAGTTTGGGAGGGAATGAAAAACTGTTTTTT
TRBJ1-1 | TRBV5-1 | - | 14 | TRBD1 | CASSQRQGVQEAFF | TGCGCCAGCAGCCAAAGACAGGGGGTACAGGAAGCTTTCTTT
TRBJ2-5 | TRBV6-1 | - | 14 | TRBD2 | CASSYGAGGETQYF | TGTGCCAGCAGTTATGGTGCGGGAGGGGAGACCCAGTACTTC
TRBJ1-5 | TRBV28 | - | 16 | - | CASSFSMQGKYQPQHF | TGTGCCAGCAGTTTTTCCATGCAGGGGAAATATCAGCCCCAGCATTTT
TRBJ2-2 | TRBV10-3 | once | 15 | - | CAISESDSNTGELFF | TGTGCCATCAGTGAGTCGGACTCGAACACCGGGGAGCTGTTTTTT
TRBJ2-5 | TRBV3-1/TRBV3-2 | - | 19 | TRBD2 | CASSPPFSVRAGVQETQYF | TGTGCCAGCAGTCCGCCGTTCAGTGTGCGAGCGGGAGTGCAGGAGACCCAGTACTTC
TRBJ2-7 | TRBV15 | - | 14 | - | CATSRVGGRYEQYF | TGTGCCACCAGCAGAGTAGGAGGGAGGTACGAGCAGTACTTC
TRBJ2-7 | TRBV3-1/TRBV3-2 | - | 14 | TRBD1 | CASSPDRDVNEQYF | TGTGCCAGCAGTCCTGACAGGGACGTCAACGAGCAGTACTTC
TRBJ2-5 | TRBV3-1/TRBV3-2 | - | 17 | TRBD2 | CASSQDEMRGAQETQYF | TGTGCCAGCAGCCAAGACGAGATGCGGGGGGCTCAAGAGACCCAGTACTTC
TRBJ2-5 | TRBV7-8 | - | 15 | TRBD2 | CASSTGLARQETQYF | TGTGCCAGCAGCACGGGACTAGCGAGACAAGAGACCCAGTACTTC
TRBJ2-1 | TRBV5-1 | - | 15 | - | CASSLGDSPHNEQFF | TGCGCCAGCTCCCTGGGGGACTCCCCCCACAATGAGCAGTTCTTC
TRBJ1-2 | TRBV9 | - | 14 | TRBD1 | CASSQDRVDYGYTF | TGTGCCAGCAGCCAGGACAGGGTTGACTATGGCTACACCTTC
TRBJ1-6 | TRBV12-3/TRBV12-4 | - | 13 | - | CASSGLYNSPLHF | TGTGCCAGCAGTGGCCTTTATAATTCACCCCTCCACTTT
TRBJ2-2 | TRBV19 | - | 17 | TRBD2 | CASTFLQRGERTGELFF | TGTGCCAGTACCTTCCTCCAGCGGGGGGAACGAACCGGGGAGCTGTTTTTT
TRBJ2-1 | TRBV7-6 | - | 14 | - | CASSLRRADNEQFF | TGTGCCAGCAGCTTAAGGCGGGCAGACAATGAGCAGTTCTTC
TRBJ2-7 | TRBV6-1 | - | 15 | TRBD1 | CASSEVGTGFHEQYF | TGTGCCAGCAGTGAAGTAGGGACAGGGTTCCACGAGCAGTACTTC
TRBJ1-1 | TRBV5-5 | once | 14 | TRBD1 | CASSLTGGNTEAFF | TGTGCCAGCAGCCTCACAGGGGGTAACACTGAAGCTTTCTTT
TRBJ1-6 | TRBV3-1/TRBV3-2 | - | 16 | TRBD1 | CASSQEGQVNNSPLHF | TGTGCCAGCAGCCAAGAAGGACAGGTCAACAATTCACCCCTCCACTTT
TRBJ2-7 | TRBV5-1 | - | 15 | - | CASSLSGQPSYEQYF | TGCGCCAGCAGCTTATCTGGACAGCCATCCTACGAGCAGTACTTC
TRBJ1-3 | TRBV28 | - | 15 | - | CASSPGPYSGNTIYF | TGTGCCAGCAGTCCTGGGCCTTACTCTGGAAACACCATATATTTT
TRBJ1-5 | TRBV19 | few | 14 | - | CASSLRGGNQPQHF | TGTGCCAGTAGTTTGCGGGGCGGCAATCAGCCCCAGCATTTT
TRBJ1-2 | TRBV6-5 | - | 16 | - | CASSYSKLITRLSYTF | TGTGCCAGCAGTTACTCGAAGCTTATAACTAGGCTAAGCTACACCTTC
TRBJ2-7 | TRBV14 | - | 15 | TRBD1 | CASSLKGQGFYEQYF | TGTGCCAGCAGCCTAAAGGGACAGGGTTTCTACGAGCAGTACTTC
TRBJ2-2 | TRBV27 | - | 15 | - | CASSLFLGGTGELFF | TGTGCCAGCAGTTTATTTCTAGGCGGGACCGGGGAGCTGTTTTTT
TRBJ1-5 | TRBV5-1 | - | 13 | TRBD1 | CASSGTGEQPQHF | TGCGCCAGCAGCGGGACAGGGGAACAGCCCCAGCATTTT
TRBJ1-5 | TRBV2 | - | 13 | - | CASREVGPQPQHF | TGTGCCAGCAGGGAGGTAGGGCCTCAGCCCCAGCATTTT
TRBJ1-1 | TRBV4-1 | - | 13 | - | CASSQDNRRGAFF | TGCGCCAGCAGCCAGGACAACCGGAGGGGAGCTTTCTTT
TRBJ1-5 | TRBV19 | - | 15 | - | CASSLPSGWNQPQHF | TGTGCCAGTAGTCTCCCTTCAGGGTGGAATCAGCCCCAGCATTTT
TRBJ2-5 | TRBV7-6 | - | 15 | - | CASSPQDMYQETQYF | TGTGCCAGCAGCCCCCAGGATATGTACCAAGAGACCCAGTACTTC
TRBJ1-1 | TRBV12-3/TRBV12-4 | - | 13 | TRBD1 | CASSFDRVTEAFF | TGTGCCAGCAGTTTCGACAGGGTGACTGAAGCTTTCTTT
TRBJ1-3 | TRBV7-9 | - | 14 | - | CASSLTVAGNTIYF | TGTGCCAGCAGCTTGACAGTAGCTGGAAACACCATATATTTT
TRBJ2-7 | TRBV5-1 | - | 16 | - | CASSLGHNIGGYEQYF | TGCGCCAGCAGCTTGGGACATAACATAGGAGGCTACGAGCAGTACTTC
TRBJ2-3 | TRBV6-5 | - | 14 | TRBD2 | CASKGLAGTDTQYF | TGTGCCAGTAAGGGACTAGCGGGCACAGATACGCAGTATTTT
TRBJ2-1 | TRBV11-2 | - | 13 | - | CASSSAGGNEQFF | TGTGCCAGCAGCTCGGCCGGGGGCAATGAGCAGTTCTTC
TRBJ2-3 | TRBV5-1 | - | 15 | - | CASSLGARGADTQYF | TGCGCCAGCAGCTTGGGAGCCAGGGGAGCAGATACGCAGTATTTT